These T cell receptor beta chains were read from a single sample in a study of blood T cell repertoires in COVID-19. Only in-frame clones appear in the TCRdb table, and some are missing; sequencing was by immunoSEQ multiplex PCR. Counted here are just under 350,000 clones, roughly 90% occurring once; the ten biggest clones make up about 7.3%. Sequencing was performed on peripheral blood. The receptors here all came from a woman between 65 and 79 years old with COVID-19, enrolled during active disease. Each CDR3 is given with its conserved first and last residue. D genes are given only for firm matches. Expanded clones are given a class, and other clones once, few, many or no size at all.

clone_size j_call v_call d_call cdr3_nt cdr3_aa
- TRBJ1-2 TRBV27 TRBD1 TGTGCCAGCAGTTTATCGGAAGGGGGCGACCACTATGGCTACACCTTC CASSLSEGGDHYGYTF
- TRBJ1-5 TRBV7-2 TRBD1 TGTGCCAGCAGCCCAGGGACAGGGAATCAGCCCCAGCATTTT CASSPGTGNQPQHF
- TRBJ2-5 TRBV27 - TGTGCCAGCAGTTCAATGGGCGCGGAGACCCAGTACTTC CASSSMGAETQYF
- TRBJ2-2 TRBV11-2 TRBD2 TGTGCCATCCTCGGGGGGGGTAACACCGGGGAGCTGTTTTTT CAILGGGNTGELFF
- TRBJ2-1 TRBV6-1 TRBD2 TGTGCCAGCTGTGTTCGGACTAGCGGGGGGGCCGGGGAGCAGTTCTTC CASCVRTSGGAGEQFF
- TRBJ2-2 TRBV28 TRBD2 TGTGCCAGCAGTTTCATAGCGGGGGGGCCCGGGGAGCTGTTTTTT CASSFIAGGPGELFF
- TRBJ2-7 TRBV6-2/TRBV6-3 - TGTGCCAGCAGTTACAACCCCGGATCGGGCGAGCAGTACTTC CASSYNPGSGEQYF
- TRBJ2-1 TRBV5-6 - TGTGCCAGCAGCAGCTCATACAAGGAGAGCTCCTACAATGAGCAGTTCTTC CASSSSYKESSYNEQFF
- TRBJ2-1 TRBV12-3/TRBV12-4 - TGTGCCAGCACCCCGGGACTGTGGAATGAGCAGTTCTTC CASTPGLWNEQFF
- TRBJ1-2 TRBV6-5 TRBD1 TGTGCCAGCAGTTATCAGGGGGCTAACTATGGCTACACCTTC CASSYQGANYGYTF
- TRBJ2-2 TRBV7-9 - TGTGCCAGCAGCTTGGACACAAACACCGGGGAGCTGTTTTTT CASSLDTNTGELFF
once TRBJ2-5 TRBV11-2 - TGTGCCAGCACCAAAAGGGGGTTTCAAGAGACCCAGTACTTC CASTKRGFQETQYF
- TRBJ2-7 TRBV29-1 - TGCAGCGCGGGGGCCTTTTACGAGCAGTACTTC CSAGAFYEQYF
- TRBJ1-1 TRBV4-1 - TGCGCCAGCAGCCGATTCCTTGGGGGGGACACTGAAGCTTTCTTT CASSRFLGGDTEAFF
many TRBJ1-1 TRBV9 TRBD1 TGTGCCAGCAGCCCCCGACAGGGGTTGGGCACTGAAGCTTTCTTT CASSPRQGLGTEAFF
- TRBJ1-3 TRBV6-5 - TGTGCCAGCAGCCCACAGGGATCTGGAAACACCATATATTTT CASSPQGSGNTIYF
- TRBJ1-1 TRBV5-4 - TGTGCCAGCAGCTTAGAGGGGAACACTGAAGCTTTCTTT CASSLEGNTEAFF
- TRBJ2-1 TRBV29-1 TRBD1 TGCAGCGTCCATAACAGGGGCAATGAGCAGTTCTTC CSVHNRGNEQFF
- TRBJ2-7 TRBV27 TRBD2 TGTGCCAGCATTGGACTAGCGGGGGGCCATTCCTACGAGCAGTACTTC CASIGLAGGHSYEQYF
- TRBJ1-1 TRBV10-3 - TGTGCCATCAGAGGCTCTGGGCAGGGAATTATGGCTTTCTTT CAIRGSGQGIMAFF
- TRBJ2-7 TRBV5-1 - TGCGCCAGCAGCTTGGGAGACGAGCAGTACTTC CASSLGDEQYF
- TRBJ1-2 TRBV27 - TGTGCCAGCAGTTTATGGGGCCCCGACGGGTATGGCTACACCTTC CASSLWGPDGYGYTF
- TRBJ2-2 TRBV7-9 TRBD2 TGTGCCAGCAGCCCCGGGACTAGCGGTTTCGCGAACACCGGGGAGCTGTTTTTT CASSPGTSGFANTGELFF
- TRBJ1-3 TRBV7-9 TRBD1 TGTGCCAGCACAGGGGGGGCGCCGGGAAACACCATATATTTT CASTGGAPGNTIYF
- TRBJ1-1 TRBV28 - TGTGCCAGCAGTGAGTTACAGGGTACAGCTGAAGCTTTCTTT CASSELQGTAEAFF
once TRBJ1-2 TRBV5-6 - TGTGCCAGCAGCTTCCGAGACAGGAGATACTATGGCTACACCTTC CASSFRDRRYYGYTF
- TRBJ1-1 TRBV9 TRBD1 TGTGCCAGCAGCGCAAGACAGGGGAACACTGAAGCTTTCTTT CASSARQGNTEAFF